The 31 T cell receptor beta chains reported below all come from one sample, sequenced in a study of blood T cell repertoires in COVID-19. TCRdb's copy holds only in-frame clones and misses some; the assay was immunoSEQ multiplex PCR. The sample carries 150,000 to 200,000 clones, 76% recorded once. Sequencing was carried out using PBMCs or T cells enriched from blood (not recorded which). The receptors shown here come from a woman aged 45 to 65 with acute COVID-19.

The V gene is TRBV19, the J gene TRBJ2-3, with a possible D match to TRBD1 (6 bases). This CDR3 is 13 amino acids long. The V gene's germline CDR1 is LNHDA and CDR2 SQIVND (reference sequence). Trimming took off 6 bases at V and 3 bases at J, with 10 bases between the two ends. CDR3 amino acids: CASSGQSTDTQYF. CDR3 in DNA: TGTGCCAGTAGCGGACAGTCAACAGATACGCAGTATTTT.

The genes are TRBV5-6 and TRBJ1-1, with 7 bases aligning to TRBD1. Trimming took 4 bases from V and 5 from J; bases not matched to a gene: 5. The germline V gene encodes CDR1 SGHDT and CDR2 YYEEEE. This CDR3 is built from 13 residues. CDR3 sequence (DNA): TGTGCCAGCAGCCCAGGGGGTTCTACTGAAGCTTTCTTT. Amino acid sequence: CASSPGGSTEAFF.

The rearrangement uses TRBV6-5 and TRBJ1-2, with 12 bases identical to TRBD1. Germline CDR1 MNHEY, CDR2 SVGAGI. The CDR3 has 13 residues. The V gene end was trimmed by 6 bases and the J gene end by 7 bases; junction bases not matched to a gene: 3. This CDR3 reads CASRLGQGAGYTF. CDR3 DNA: TGTGCCAGCAGACTGGGACAGGGGGCTGGCTACACCTTC.

The chain joins TRBV7-8 to TRBJ1-3, with D perhaps matching TRBD1 (5 bases). The CDR3 runs 17 residues. V gave up 1 base and J gave up 0 bases, with 13 bases separating them. Germline V gene data show CDR1 as SGHVS and CDR2 as FQNEAQ. The CDR3 nucleotides are TGTGCCAGCAGCTTAGACAGGCACCCCCTCTCTGGAAACACCATATATTTT. Its protein product is CASSLDRHPLSGNTIYF.

This rearrangement joins TRBV7-9 to TRBJ2-2; the D gene is possibly TRBD2 (5 bases). Germline values: CDR1 SEHNR, CDR2 FQNEAQ (reference sequence). The CDR3 is made up of 16 amino acids. Trimming removed 5 bases from V and 6 bases from J, with 19 bases in between. In nucleotides, the CDR3 is TGTGCCAGCAGCCCCACAAGGAGGAGTGAGGCCGGGGAGCTGTTTTTT. Translated: CASSPTRRSEAGELFF.

V gene TRBV28 combines with J gene TRBJ2-2; D may be TRBD1 (6 bases). This CDR3 is 16 amino acids long. CDR1 and CDR2 from the germline V gene are MDHEN and SYDVKM. The V and J ends lost 8 bases and 6 bases respectively, with 22 bases between them. The CDR3 sequence: CASRPQTGDRSGELFF. CDR3 coding DNA: TGTGCCAGCCGACCCCAGACAGGAGATCGGTCCGGGGAGCTGTTTTTT.

The rearrangement joins TRBV5-1 to TRBJ1-2; maybe TRBD1 (6 bases). The germline V gene has CDR1 SGHRS and CDR2 YFSETQ. Trimming shortened V by 0 bases and J by 0 bases, and 15 bases separated the two germline ends. This CDR3 spans 17 amino acids. CDR3 loop: CASSLVAGVPANYGYTF. CDR3 coding DNA: TGCGCCAGCAGCTTGGTAGCAGGGGTTCCCGCTAACTATGGCTACACCTTC. The full variable domain, in which reference TRBV5-1 and TRBJ1-2 provide the parts outside the CDR3, is KAGVTQTPRYLIKTRGQQVTLSCSPISGHRSVSWYQQTPGQGLQFLFEYFSETQRNKGNFPGRFSGRQFSNSRSEMNVSTLELGDSALYLCASSLVAGVPANYGYTFGSGTRLTVV.

There are a few counts of this clone. The V gene is TRBV20-1, the J gene TRBJ2-7; D is unresolved. Germline V lookup: CDR1 DFQATT, CDR2 SNEGSKA (reference sequence). V lost 0 bases and J 4 bases, leaving 4 bases between the germline ends. The CDR3 covers 11 residues. For the CDR3, the DNA is TGCAGTGCTAGAGATTCTTACGAGCAGTACGTC. Translating gives CSARDSYEQYV.

This chain links TRBV4-3 with TRBJ1-2; 8 bases fit TRBD1. This CDR3 has 16 residues. Germline CDR1 reads LGHNA; CDR2 reads YSLEER. The J segment lost 7 bases and the V segment lost 4 bases, leaving 14 bases of the junction unmatched. The CDR3 reads CASSRSPAGGEGGYTF. DNA of the CDR3: TGCGCCAGCAGCCGTAGTCCGGCAGGGGGCGAAGGTGGCTACACCTTC.

The V call is TRBV5-4, the J call TRBJ2-2; 7 nucleotides align to TRBD1. V lost 0 bases and J lost 5; bases outside the gene matches: 1. CDR3 size: 14 residues. Germline CDR1 is SGHNT and CDR2 is YYREEE (reference sequence). The CDR3 DNA is TGTGCCAGCAGCTTGGACAGGGGAACCGGGGAGCTGTTTTTT. Residues: CASSLDRGTGELFF.

This sequence joins TRBV28 and TRBJ1-4; D remains unclear. From germline, CDR1 is MDHEN and CDR2 SYDVKM. Trimming took off 6 bases at V and 8 bases at J, with 22 bases between the two ends. The CDR3 is made up of 16 amino acids. As DNA, the CDR3 is TGTGCCAGCAGCTCCGGATCCTCTGAGGGAAGGGAAAAACTGTTTTTT. Protein product: CASSSGSSEGREKLFF.

This sequence joins TRBV11-2 and TRBJ2-5, with D perhaps TRBD2 (5 bases). The V end lost 0 bases, the J end lost 6 bases, and 11 bases lay between the germline ends. This CDR3 contains 14 residues. CDR1 and CDR2 (germline): SGHAT, FQNNGV. In DNA, the CDR3 is TGTGCCAGCAGCTTAGACGGGGTTGGAAAGACCCAGTACTTC. Amino acid sequence: CASSLDGVGKTQYF.

The rearrangement joins TRBV29-1 to TRBJ1-3; 7 nucleotides agree with TRBD1. This CDR3 is built from 13 residues. The junction had 4 bases not matched to a gene; V was cut back by 4 bases and J by 4 bases. Germline CDR1 is SQVTM and CDR2 is ANQGSEA. CDR3 coding DNA: TGCAGCGTTGTGACAGGGCAAGGAAACACCATATATTTT. Its translation: CSVVTGQGNTIYF.

J is TRBJ2-3 and V is TRBV5-1, with D possibly TRBD1 on 6 matching bases. The CDR3 runs to 17 residues. The V end was cut by 4 bases, the J end by 4 bases, with 22 bases between. Germline V gene data show CDR1 as SGHRS and CDR2 as YFSETQ. CDR3 in DNA: TGCGCCAGCAGCGTGGACCCTTCGGCAGGGGATGCAGATACGCAGTATTTT. Protein sequence: CASSVDPSAGDADTQYF.

The genes are TRBV30 and TRBJ2-7; D perhaps matches TRBD2 (6 bases). V dropped 1 base and J dropped 3 bases, with 10 bases sitting between them. CDR1 is GTSNPN and CDR2 is SVGIG in the germline V gene (reference sequence). This CDR3 contains 13 residues. CDR3 bases: TGTGCCTGGAGTGGGGGGGAACTCTACGAGCAGTACGTC. Protein product: CAWSGGELYEQYV.

In this sample, this clone turned up a few times. The chain employs TRBV7-8 and TRBJ1-2, with D possibly matching TRBD1 (6 bases). The length of the CDR3 is 19 residues. Germline CDR1 is SGHVS and CDR2 is FQNEAQ. Trimming removed 3 bases at V and 7 bases at J, with 30 bases between. Here the CDR3 reads CASSFFVAGERLQGSGYTF. The CDR3 region has the DNA TGTGCCAGCAGCTTTTTTGTGGCTGGGGAGAGGTTGCAGGGGAGTGGCTACACCTTC. Full variable domain (outside the CDR3, taken from reference TRBV7-8 and TRBJ1-2): GAGVSQSPRYKVAKRGQDVALRCDPISGHVSLFWYQQALGQGPEFLTYFQNEAQLDKSGLPSDRFFAERPEGSVSTLKIQRTQQEDSAVYLCASSFFVAGERLQGSGYTFGSGTRLTVV.

The table lists this clone with many counts. V and J are TRBV18 and TRBJ2-2; maybe TRBD1 (6 bases). The germline V and J ends were trimmed by 2 bases and 10 bases, with 11 bases remaining between them. The CDR3 covers 13 residues. Germline CDR1 reads KGHSH; CDR2 reads LQKENI. DNA for the CDR3: TGTGCCAGCTCACCAACACAGGGCGCGGAGCTGTTTTTT. It specifies CASSPTQGAELFF.

The chain links TRBV6-5 to TRBJ1-6; TRBD1 aligns across 8 bases. CDR1 is MNHEY, CDR2 SVGAGI, per germline. V was clipped by 6 bases and J by 7 bases; unmatched bases: 8. This CDR3 contains 15 residues. CDR3 sequence: CASRPPGQDNSPLHF. CDR3 DNA sequence: TGTGCCAGCAGACCACCGGGACAGGACAATTCACCCCTCCACTTT.

The chain employs TRBV5-1 and TRBJ2-1, with D maybe TRBD1 (6 bases). V dropped 0 bases and J dropped 2 bases, with 9 bases sitting between them. The germline gives CDR1 SGHRS, CDR2 YFSETQ. CDR3 length equals 15 residues. The CDR3 loop is CASSLVRGAYNEQFF. As DNA, the CDR3 is TGCGCCAGCAGCTTGGTCAGGGGAGCCTACAATGAGCAGTTCTTC.

The rearrangement joins TRBV4-2 to TRBJ1-1; no definite D call. Germline-derived CDR1 and CDR2 are LGHNA and YNFKEQ. The length of the CDR3 is 16 residues. Trimming stripped 1 base from V and 5 bases from J, with 17 bases between. Here the CDR3 reads CASSQVSRTGGTEAFF. CDR3 sequence (DNA): TGTGCCAGCAGCCAAGTTTCCCGGACCGGCGGGACTGAAGCTTTCTTT.

This chain uses TRBV6-5 with TRBJ2-1; TRBD2 is a possible D gene (6 bases). V was cut by 4 bases and J by 6 bases, with 13 bases left in between. Germline V gene lookup returns CDR1 MNHEY and CDR2 SVGAGI. The CDR3 length is 14 residues. This CDR3 reads CASSSGDFLNEQFF. The DNA of the CDR3 is TGTGCCAGCAGTTCGGGGGACTTCCTCAATGAGCAGTTCTTC.

This clone is medium-sized in the sample. One end of the junction does not line up with germline, which may come from a read error. J is TRBJ1-1 and V is TRBV30; unclear D gene. The V gene's germline CDR1 is GTSNPN and CDR2 SVGIG (reference sequence). The CDR3 spans 11 residues. As DNA, the CDR3 is TGTGCCTGGAGTGTGGGCCCTGAGGCTTTCTTT. It yields the protein CAWSVGPEAFF. The entire variable domain, with the rest obtained from reference TRBV30 and TRBJ1-1, is as follows: SQTIHQWPATLVQPVGSPLSLECTVEGTSNPNLYWYRQAAGRGLQLLFYSVGIGQISSEVPQNLSASRPQDRQFILSSKKLLLSDSGFYLCAWSVGPEAFFGQGTRLTVV.

The DNA for the CDR3 is TGTGCCAGCAGTTACTCGGGACAGTACACCGGGGAGCTGTTTTTT. This sequence encodes CASSYSGQYTGELFF. The chain couples TRBV6-5 to TRBJ2-2; 7 nucleotides align to TRBD1. Germline values: CDR1 MNHEY, CDR2 SVGAGI. The CDR3 has 15 residues. V dropped 0 bases and J dropped 3; count of bases not matched to a gene: 1.

The chain combines TRBV2 with TRBJ2-3, with TRBD1 as a possible D gene (6 bases). Germline-derived CDR1 and CDR2 are SNHLY and FYNNEI. There are 14 residues in the CDR3. V shed 7 bases and J shed 6 bases, with 17 bases lying between them. The CDR3 DNA reads TGTGCCAGCAACCACAGGGACCTCTTCGATACGCAGTATTTT. Its translation is CASNHRDLFDTQYF.

This chain joins TRBV4-3 and TRBJ2-5, with 8 bases lining up with TRBD1. The CDR3 has 14 amino acids. V lost 0 bases and J lost 6; bases outside the gene matches: 3. Germline CDR1 is LGHNA and CDR2 is YSLEER. The DNA for the CDR3 is TGCGCCAGCAGCCAAGATGGGACAGGAAAGACCCAGTACTTC. Its translation: CASSQDGTGKTQYF.

This clone has a handful of counts. V usage is TRBV2 and J usage is TRBJ1-4; D call uncertain. With 6 bases removed from V and 4 bases from J, the gap between germline ends came to 21 bases. From germline, CDR1 is SNHLY and CDR2 FYNNEI. The CDR3 length is 17 residues. CDR3 bases: TGTGCCAGCAGGGGCGTGGAGGATGGCACAATTAATGAAAAACTGTTTTTT. This encodes CASRGVEDGTINEKLFF.

Turning to this clone: A junction boundary mismatches the germline segment, possibly from a read error. Different DNA sequences within this sample yield the same CDR3. The gene calls are TRBV7-7 and TRBJ2-3; D gene ambiguous. The CDR3 runs to 13 residues. The germline V gene has CDR1 SSHAT and CDR2 FNYEAQ (reference sequence). The CDR3 reads CASSLAEADTQYF. CDR3 DNA sequence: TGTGCTAGCAGCTTAGCAGAGGCGGATACGCAGTATTTT.

The V gene is TRBV7-8, the J gene TRBJ2-6; TRBD1 matches 9 bases. With V trimmed by 4 bases and J by 0 bases, 7 bases remained unmatched. Germline values: CDR1 SGHVS, CDR2 FQNEAQ. CDR3 length: 18 amino acids. The CDR3 sequence: CASSSDRGSSSGANVLTF. CDR3 bases: TGTGCCAGCAGCTCAGACAGGGGGTCATCCTCTGGGGCCAACGTCCTGACTTTC.

The gene calls are TRBV2 and TRBJ1-6, with a weak D call TRBD1 (5 bases). Trimming removed 6 bases from V and 1 base from J, with 10 bases in between. CDR1 is SNHLY, CDR2 FYNNEI, per germline. The CDR3 spans 15 residues. Here the CDR3 DNA reads TGTGCCAGCAGGCCTCAGGGATCCTATAATTCACCCCTCCACTTT. Translated: CASRPQGSYNSPLHF.

V and J are TRBV6-1 and TRBJ1-5; weak D call: TRBD1 (5 bases). Trimming stripped 2 bases from V and 7 bases from J, with 12 bases between. Germline V gives CDR1 MNHNS, CDR2 SASEGT. This CDR3 contains 14 residues. The DNA for the CDR3 is TGTGCCAGCAGTGAATGGGGCCTAAAGCAGCCCCAGCATTTT. Encoded protein: CASSEWGLKQPQHF.

The rearrangement joins TRBV28 to TRBJ1-1; D possibly corresponds to TRBD1 (5 bases). The CDR3 sequence is 16 residues long. Germline CDR1 reads MDHEN; CDR2 reads SYDVKM. Deletions cut 5 bases from V and 0 bases from J, with 16 bases between. CDR3 DNA: TGTGCCAGCAGTGCCGGGACTGTAGGACTGAACACTGAAGCTTTCTTT. This gives the protein CASSAGTVGLNTEAFF.